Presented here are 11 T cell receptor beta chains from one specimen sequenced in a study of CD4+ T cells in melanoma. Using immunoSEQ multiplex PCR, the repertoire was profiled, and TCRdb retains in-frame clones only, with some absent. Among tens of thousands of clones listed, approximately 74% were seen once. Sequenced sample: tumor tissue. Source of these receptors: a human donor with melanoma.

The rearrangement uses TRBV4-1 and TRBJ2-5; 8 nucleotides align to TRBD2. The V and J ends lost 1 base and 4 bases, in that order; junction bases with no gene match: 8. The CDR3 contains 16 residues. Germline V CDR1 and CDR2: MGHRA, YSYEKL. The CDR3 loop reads CASSQVWTSITETQYF. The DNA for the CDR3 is TGCGCCAGCAGCCAAGTTTGGACTAGCATCACAGAGACCCAGTACTTC.

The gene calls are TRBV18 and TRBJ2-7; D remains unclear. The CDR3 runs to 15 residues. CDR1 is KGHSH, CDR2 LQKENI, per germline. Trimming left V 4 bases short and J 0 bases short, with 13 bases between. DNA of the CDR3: TGTGCCAGCTCACTACGAAGGGATCCCTCCTACGAGCAGTACTTC. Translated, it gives CASSLRRDPSYEQYF. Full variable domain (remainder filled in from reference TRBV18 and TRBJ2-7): NAGVMQNPRHLVRRRGQEARLRCSPMKGHSHVYWYRQLPEEGLKFMVYLQKENIIDESGMPKERFSAEFPKEGPSILRIQQVVRGDSAAYFCASSLRRDPSYEQYFGPGTRLTVT.

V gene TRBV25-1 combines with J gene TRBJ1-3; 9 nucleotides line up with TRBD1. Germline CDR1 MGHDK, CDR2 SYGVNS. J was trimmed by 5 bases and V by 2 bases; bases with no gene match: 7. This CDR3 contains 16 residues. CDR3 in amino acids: CASSERGQGIRNTIYF. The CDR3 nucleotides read TGTGCCAGCAGTGAAAGGGGACAGGGCATCCGAAACACCATATATTTT.

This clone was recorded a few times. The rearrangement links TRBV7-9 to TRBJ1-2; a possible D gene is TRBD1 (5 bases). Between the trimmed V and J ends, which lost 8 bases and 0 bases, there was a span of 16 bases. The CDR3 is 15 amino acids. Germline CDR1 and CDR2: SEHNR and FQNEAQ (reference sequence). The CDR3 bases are TGTGCCAGCGGAATTTCGGGGCTAACTAACTATGGCTACACCTTC. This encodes CASGISGLTNYGYTF.

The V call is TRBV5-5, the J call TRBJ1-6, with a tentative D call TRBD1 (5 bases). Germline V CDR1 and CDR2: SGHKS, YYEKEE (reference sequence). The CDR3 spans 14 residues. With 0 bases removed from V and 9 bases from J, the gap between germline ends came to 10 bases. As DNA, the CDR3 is TGTGCCAGCAGCTTGGAGGGACCAGGTTCACCCCTCCACTTT. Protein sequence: CASSLEGPGSPLHF.

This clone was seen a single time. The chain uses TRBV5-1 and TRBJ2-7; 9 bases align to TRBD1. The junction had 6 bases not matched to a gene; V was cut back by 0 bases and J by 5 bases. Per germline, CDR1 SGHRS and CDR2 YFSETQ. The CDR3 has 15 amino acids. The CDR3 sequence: CASSLVGQGPHEQYF. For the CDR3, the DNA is TGCGCCAGCAGCTTGGTCGGACAGGGGCCCCACGAGCAGTACTTC.

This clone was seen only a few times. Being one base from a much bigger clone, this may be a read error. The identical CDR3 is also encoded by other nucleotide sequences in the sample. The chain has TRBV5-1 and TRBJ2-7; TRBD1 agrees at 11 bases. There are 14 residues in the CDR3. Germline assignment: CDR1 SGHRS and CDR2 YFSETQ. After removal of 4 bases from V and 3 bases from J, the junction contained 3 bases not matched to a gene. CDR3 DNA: TGCGCCAGCAGCCCGGGGACAGGGGGCTACGAGCAGTACTTC. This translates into CASSPGTGGYEQYF.

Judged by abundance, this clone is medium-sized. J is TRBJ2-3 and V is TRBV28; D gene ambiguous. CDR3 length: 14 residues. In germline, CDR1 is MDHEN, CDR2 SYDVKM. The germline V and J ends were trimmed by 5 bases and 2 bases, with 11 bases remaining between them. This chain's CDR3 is CASSPPVTTDTQYF. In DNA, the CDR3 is TGTGCCAGCAGTCCCCCGGTGACCACAGATACGCAGTATTTT.

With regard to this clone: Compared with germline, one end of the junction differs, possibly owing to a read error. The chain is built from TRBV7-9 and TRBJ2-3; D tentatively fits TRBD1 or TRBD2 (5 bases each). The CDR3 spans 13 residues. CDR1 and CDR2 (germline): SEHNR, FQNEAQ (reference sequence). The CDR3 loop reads CASSLEGVGTPVF. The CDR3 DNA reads TGTGCCAGCAGCTTAGAGGGTGTTGGGACCCCCGTATTT.

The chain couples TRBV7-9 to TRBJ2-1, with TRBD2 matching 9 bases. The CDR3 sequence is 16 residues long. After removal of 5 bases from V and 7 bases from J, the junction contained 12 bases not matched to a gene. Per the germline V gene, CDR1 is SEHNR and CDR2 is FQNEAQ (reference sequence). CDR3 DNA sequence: TGTGCCAGCAGCGCCCGCGGGGGGGCCTTTATAAATGAGCAGTTCTTC. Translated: CASSARGGAFINEQFF.

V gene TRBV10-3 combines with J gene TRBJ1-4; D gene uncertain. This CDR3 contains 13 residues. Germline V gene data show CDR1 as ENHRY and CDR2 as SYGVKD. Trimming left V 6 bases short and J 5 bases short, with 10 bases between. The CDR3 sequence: CAIRGSLNEKLFF. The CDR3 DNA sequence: TGTGCCATCAGAGGCAGCTTAAATGAAAAACTGTTTTTT.